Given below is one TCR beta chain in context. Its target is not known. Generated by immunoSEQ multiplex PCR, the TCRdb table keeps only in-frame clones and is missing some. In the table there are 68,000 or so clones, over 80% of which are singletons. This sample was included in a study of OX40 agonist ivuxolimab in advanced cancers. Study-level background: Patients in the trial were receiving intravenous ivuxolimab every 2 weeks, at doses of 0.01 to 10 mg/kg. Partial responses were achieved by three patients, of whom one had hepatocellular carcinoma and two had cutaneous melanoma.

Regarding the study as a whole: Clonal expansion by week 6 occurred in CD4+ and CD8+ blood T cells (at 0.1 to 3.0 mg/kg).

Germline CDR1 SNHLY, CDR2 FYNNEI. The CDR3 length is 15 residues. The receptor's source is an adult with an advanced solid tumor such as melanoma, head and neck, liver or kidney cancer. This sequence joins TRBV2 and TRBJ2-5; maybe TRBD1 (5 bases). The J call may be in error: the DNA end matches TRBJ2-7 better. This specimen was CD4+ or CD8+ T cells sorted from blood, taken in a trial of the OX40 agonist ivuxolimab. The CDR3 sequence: CASSESQGSSYEQYF. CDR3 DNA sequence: TGTGCCAGCAGTGAAAGCCAGGGTAGCTCCTACGAGCAGTACTTC.